This TCR beta chain was identified during a study of T cells in Graves' hyperthyroidism and ophthalmopathy. Study information: Specimen type is peripheral blood, collected at initial diagnosis prior to any treatment. Study-level points and caveats: Blood held most thyroid clonotypes expanded above 0.001 frequency.

The germline gives CDR1 SGHVS, CDR2 FNYEAQ. Trimming stripped 8 bases from V and 7 bases from J, with 17 bases between. The CDR3 has 14 amino acids. A note on this clonotype: Antigen: not known.

Graves' hyperthyroidism without ophthalmopathy progression within 18 months was termed stable. The study left out patients who had uncontrolled infection, other autoimmune disease, pregnancy or lactation. Amplification yielded TCR beta CDR3 regions, with RNA transcripts as the source. The HTBI set primed first-round TCR CDR3 RT-PCR. TCRdb redid the calling of the multiplex PCR reads with MiXCR, one entry per CDR3 protein. The top ten clones hold 5.3% of a sample with 400,000 to 500,000 distinct CDR3 sequences, roughly 13% of them seen once. Material: blood. The chain uses TRBV7-6 and TRBJ1-4, with D possibly matching TRBD1 (6 bases). The clonotype comes from a young woman with Graves' hyperthyroidism. In DNA, the CDR3 is TGTGCCAGCGGCCCCTGGAGGGGGATTGAAAAACTGTTTTTT. Its protein product is CASGPWRGIEKLFF.